This T cell receptor beta chain was sequenced for a study of cytomegalovirus exposure and HLA in healthy donors. Findings and limits, study-wide: Later work associated approximately 17,000 TCR beta sequences with HLA alleles at 0.05 false discovery rate.

PCR involved 60 Vbeta and 13 Jbeta primers. The data were produced by immunoSEQ multiplex PCR, yet TCRdb's version contains in-frame clones alone and is incomplete. The sample has under 150,000 clones; approximately 81% are singletons. V lost 5 bases to trimming and J lost 3 bases, with 15 bases between them. The CDR3 length is 14 residues. Germline V gene data show CDR1 as SGDLS and CDR2 as YYNGEE. Note on this clone: The antigen is undetermined.

Sequencing was done on a sample of PBMCs. This TCR was sampled from a man younger than 45 in good health and CMV-seropositive. This chain uses TRBV9 with TRBJ2-7; the D gene is possibly TRBD2 (6 bases). The CDR3 sequence: CASSSTLGGYEQYF. CDR3 coding DNA: TGTGCCAGCAGTTCGACCCTCGGGGGCTACGAGCAGTACTTC.